By proportion, the clone carrying this T cell receptor (beta chain) is medium-sized. What it binds is not known. The data were taken from a study of T cells in tuberculosis. Study-wide results and limits: Shorter CDR3-alpha in active tuberculosis partly drove smaller distances. Samples were chosen by availability of cryopreserved specimens.

Germline V gives CDR1 SGHDT, CDR2 YYEEEE. Trimming stripped 3 bases from V and 2 bases from J, with 9 bases between. This CDR3 contains 13 residues. Time point described: new active TB diagnosis, blood taken before or within 7 days of starting treatment. Active tuberculosis patients were new diagnoses, HIV-seronegative, South African, and aged 18 years or older. Confirmation came from sputum smear and/or culture positivity for M. tuberculosis. Measured with immunoSEQ multiplex PCR; TCRdb has only the in-frame clones, and not every one. The sample lists about 34,000 clones, 93% occurring once. V is TRBV5-6 and J is TRBJ2-7; D might be TRBD2 (5 bases). The TCR originated in an adult with tuberculosis. This sample comprised PBMCs, obtained at tuberculosis diagnosis. CDR3 DNA sequence: TGTGCCAGCAGCTGGACGGGAACCTACGAGCAGTACTTC. It codes for CASSWTGTYEQYF.